The 24 T cell receptor beta chains below come from one sample, sequenced in a study of beta chain features in type 1 diabetes (dated by TCRdb to between 2018 and 2020). What the research found in general, with its limitations: Type 1 diabetes patients showed a moderate but significant shortening of TCRB CDR3 length in all four CD4+ subsets.

The library was generated by the immunoSEQ multiplex PCR assay. The entire isolated RNA was reverse transcribed using the High Capacity cDNA Reverse Transcription Kit, and thus expressed TCRB transcripts were sequenced. TCRdb obtained this table from immuneACCESS and retained in-frame rearrangements with V and J assigned. These tables miss some clones; where compared with another copy, unresolved V genes account for less than half of the shortfall, and the remainder is unexplained. The sample contains hundreds of thousands of clones, 9.3% of them found a single time. The ten largest clonotypes hold less than 1.2% of the sample. No antigen is known for these receptors. Sequencing input: central memory CD4+ T cells from blood. All receptors come from a man under 40 with type 1 diabetes.

This clone was observed a handful of times. The CDR3 spells CASSLAAGLTTYNEQFF. CDR3 DNA: TGTGCCAGCAGCTTAGCCGCAGGACTTACAACCTACAATGAGCAGTTCTTC. This chain connects TRBV7-8 to TRBJ2-1, with a possible D match to TRBD2 (5 bases). This CDR3 has 17 residues. Germline values: CDR1 SGHVS, CDR2 FQNEAQ. The V and J ends lost 0 bases and 2 bases respectively, with 14 bases between them.

This clone was recorded a few times. CDR3 sequence reads: CASSQEGQPQNIQYF. The CDR3 DNA reads TGCGCCAGCAGCCAAGAAGGCCAGCCTCAAAACATTCAGTACTTC. The chain links TRBV4-3 to TRBJ2-4, with D unclear. From germline, CDR1 is LGHNA and CDR2 YSLEER. V lost 0 bases to trimming and J lost 5 bases, with 11 bases between them. The CDR3 totals 15 residues.

This clone appeared a few times. The chain is built from TRBV20-1 and TRBJ2-7; unclear D gene. The CDR3 is 11 residues long. V was shortened by 5 bases and J by 2 bases, with 7 bases between the two germline ends. Germline V CDR1 and CDR2: DFQATT, SNEGSKA (reference sequence). The CDR3 coding sequence is TGCAGTGCTTCGATCGCCTACGAGCAGTACTTC. Its protein is CSASIAYEQYF.

CDR3 region: CASSLVGGQQETQYF. In DNA, the CDR3 is TGTGCCAGCAGCTTAGTCGGGGGCCAGCAAGAGACCCAGTACTTC. V and J are TRBV7-2 and TRBJ2-5, with D possibly being TRBD1 or TRBD2 (6 bases each). Trimming took 1 base from V and 2 from J, leaving 11 bases between them. This CDR3 has 15 residues. Germline assignment: CDR1 SGHTA and CDR2 FQGNSA.

The V and J genes are TRBV11-3 and TRBJ2-4, with D maybe TRBD2 (6 bases). CDR3 length equals 13 residues. Looked up from germline, CDR1 is SGHNT and CDR2 is YENEEA. Trimming pared 1 base from V and 5 bases from J, leaving 6 bases between. The CDR3 bases are TGTGCCAGCAGCTTAGTAGCGGAAAACATTCAGTACTTC. Amino acids: CASSLVAENIQYF.

This clone was seen more than once but under ten times. V usage is TRBV28 and J usage is TRBJ2-7; D perhaps matches TRBD1 (6 bases). The CDR3 is 14 amino acids. Per the germline V gene, CDR1 is MDHEN and CDR2 is SYDVKM. V was clipped by 3 bases and J by 2 bases, with 11 bases between them. The chain's CDR3 is CASSFLQGAYEQYF. CDR3 bases: TGTGCCAGCAGTTTCCTACAGGGAGCCTACGAGCAGTACTTC. Variable domain in full (rest from reference TRBV28 and TRBJ2-7): DVKVTQSSRYLVKRTGEKVFLECVQDMDHENMFWYRQDPGLGLRLIYFSYDVKMKEKGDIPEGYSVSREKKERFSLILESASTNQTSMYLCASSFLQGAYEQYFGPGTRLTVT.

The genes are TRBV28 and TRBJ2-7; TRBD2 matches at 9 bases. Per the germline V gene, CDR1 is MDHEN and CDR2 is SYDVKM. This CDR3 is built from 13 residues. The trim removed 3 bases at V and 8 bases at J, leaving 5 bases unmatched. For the CDR3, the DNA is TGTGCCAGCAGTTTTGGGACTAGCTTTAAGCAGTACTTC. Translation gives CASSFGTSFKQYF.

This clone was found a few times. The chain combines TRBV5-1 with TRBJ2-2, with D possibly TRBD2 on 6 matching bases. The V gene lost 4 bases and the J gene lost 7 bases, with 14 bases spanning the gap. CDR1 is SGHRS, CDR2 YFSETQ, per germline. The CDR3 is made up of 14 amino acids. CDR3: CASSVKQGGGELFF. The CDR3 DNA reads as TGCGCCAGCAGCGTAAAGCAGGGAGGCGGGGAGCTGTTTTTT.

The rearrangement uses TRBV6-6 and TRBJ1-2; 7 nucleotides align to TRBD1. V lost 4 bases to trimming and J lost 8 bases; unmatched junction nucleotides: 13. The CDR3 extends over 15 amino acids. CDR1 is MNHNY, CDR2 SVGAGI, per germline (reference sequence). The CDR3 protein is CASSFAGQVEVGYTF. CDR3 sequence (DNA): TGTGCCAGCAGTTTCGCAGGACAGGTTGAAGTGGGCTACACCTTC.

The chain has TRBV10-2 and TRBJ1-5, with 8 bases that match TRBD1. With V trimmed by 5 bases and J by 6 bases, 9 bases remained unmatched. The CDR3 length is 15 residues. Germline CDR1 is WSHSY and CDR2 is SAAADI. CDR3 loop: CASSPPGGAGQPQHF. CDR3 bases: TGCGCCAGCAGTCCTCCAGGGGGCGCGGGTCAGCCCCAGCATTTT.

This clone turned up a few times. This rearrangement joins TRBV10-3 to TRBJ2-3, with 13 bases matching TRBD2. The ends lost 4 bases at V and 4 bases at J; junction bases unmatched: 8. The CDR3 totals 17 residues. The germline CDR1 and CDR2 sequences are ENHRY and SYGVKD. The DNA for the CDR3 is TGTGCCATCAGTGGGACTAGCGGGGGAGGGATGGCAGATACGCAGTATTTT. Translating gives CAISGTSGGGMADTQYF.

This clone showed up just a few times. The J gene is TRBJ2-1, the V gene TRBV28; 8 bases match TRBD2. The CDR3 spans 15 residues. Germline CDR1 MDHEN, CDR2 SYDVKM. The J segment lost 7 bases and the V segment lost 6 bases, leaving 11 bases of the junction unmatched. The CDR3 here is CASRSAGGKVNEQFF. The CDR3 DNA reads as TGTGCCAGCAGGAGTGCGGGGGGTAAGGTTAATGAGCAGTTCTTC. Supplemented by reference TRBV28 and TRBJ2-1, the full variable domain reads DVKVTQSSRYLVKRTGEKVFLECVQDMDHENMFWYRQDPGLGLRLIYFSYDVKMKEKGDIPEGYSVSREKKERFSLILESASTNQTSMYLCASRSAGGKVNEQFFGPGTRLTVL.

In this sample, this clone turned up a few times. J is TRBJ1-6 and V is TRBV7-8; D is unclear. Germline V lookup: CDR1 SGHVS, CDR2 FQNEAQ. V dropped 8 bases and J dropped 0 bases, with 14 bases sitting between them. The CDR3 length is 16 residues. CDR3 in DNA: TGTGCCAGCGTCCGGGAGTTCCCCTCCTATAATTCACCCCTCCACTTT. Protein product: CASVREFPSYNSPLHF.

The chain links TRBV7-2 to TRBJ2-7; D ambiguous. Between the trimmed V and J ends, which lost 5 bases and 4 bases, there was a span of 12 bases. Germline CDR1 reads SGHTA; CDR2 reads FQGNSA. The CDR3 is 13 residues long. CDR3 protein: CASSLDPGYEQYF. DNA of the CDR3: TGTGCCAGCAGCCTCGACCCAGGTTACGAGCAGTACTTC.

This clone came up a few times. V usage is TRBV7-2 and J usage is TRBJ2-1; 12 nucleotides agree with TRBD2. Germline V gives CDR1 SGHTA, CDR2 FQGNSA. The CDR3 totals 15 residues. The V gene end was trimmed by 5 bases and the J gene end by 5 bases; junction bases not matched to a gene: 4. The CDR3 here is CASSVLAGGNNEQFF. CDR3 nucleotides: TGTGCCAGCAGCGTTCTAGCGGGGGGGAACAATGAGCAGTTCTTC.

This clone appeared a few times. The rearrangement joins TRBV28 to TRBJ2-3; TRBD2 matches at 11 bases. The CDR3 is made up of 16 amino acids. Germline CDR1 and CDR2: MDHEN and SYDVKM. After removal of 5 bases from V and 1 base from J, the junction contained 5 bases not matched to a gene. The DNA of the CDR3 is TGTGCCAGCAGTGGCCCGACTAGCGGGGGCACAGATACGCAGTATTTT. Protein sequence: CASSGPTSGGTDTQYF.

This clone has more than one count but fewer than ten. This chain uses TRBV10-3 with TRBJ2-2; D might be TRBD1 (5 bases). Trimming took off 3 bases at V and 7 bases at J, with 12 bases between the two ends. The CDR3 runs to 14 residues. Germline CDR1 ENHRY, CDR2 SYGVKD. The CDR3 DNA is TGTGCCATCAGTGAAACAGGAGATTACGGGGAGCTGTTTTTT. Its protein is CAISETGDYGELFF.

This clone was seen a handful of times. The chain has TRBV7-2 and TRBJ1-2; D remains ambiguous. The CDR3 contains 12 residues. The V end lost 5 bases, the J end lost 9 bases, and 13 bases lay between the germline ends. Germline CDR1 is SGHTA and CDR2 is FQGNSA. CDR3 loop: CASSPEGIRYTF. The CDR3 DNA reads TGTGCCAGCAGCCCCGAGGGCATTCGCTACACCTTC. The full variable domain, its missing parts supplied by reference TRBV7-2 and TRBJ1-2, is GAGVSQSPSNKVTEKGKDVELRCDPISGHTALYWYRQSLGQGLEFLIYFQGNSAPDKSGLPSDRFSAERTGGSVSTLTIQRTQQEDSAVYLCASSPEGIRYTFGSGTRLTVV.

This clone was found many times. The chain uses TRBV7-2 and TRBJ2-5, with D possibly being TRBD1 or TRBD2 (5 bases each). V lost 4 bases and J 5 bases, leaving 11 bases between the germline ends. From germline, CDR1 is SGHTA and CDR2 FQGNSA. The CDR3 extends over 13 amino acids. The CDR3 is CASSSGPGETQYF. The CDR3 region has the DNA TGTGCCAGCAGCTCGGGACCAGGGGAGACCCAGTACTTC.

The V and J genes are TRBV7-6 and TRBJ1-1; D is perhaps TRBD1 (5 bases). Trimming pared 4 bases from V and 5 bases from J, leaving 17 bases between. Germline lookup yields CDR1 SGHVS and CDR2 FNYEAQ. The CDR3 runs to 15 residues. CDR3 sequence reads: CASSSFSGTGTEAFF. For the CDR3, the DNA is TGTGCCAGCAGCTCCTTTTCCGGGACGGGAACTGAAGCTTTCTTT.

V gene TRBV2 combines with J gene TRBJ2-5; D gene uncertain. The CDR3 consists of 15 residues. V dropped 2 bases and J dropped 3 bases, with 13 bases sitting between them. Per germline, CDR1 SNHLY and CDR2 FYNNEI. CDR3 DNA: TGTGCCAGCAGTGAAACTTGGGCAGGAGAAGAGACCCAGTACTTC. Residues: CASSETWAGEETQYF.

The chain recombines TRBV6-5 with TRBJ2-7; 8 nucleotides match TRBD1. CDR3 length equals 14 residues. The germline gives CDR1 MNHEY, CDR2 SVGAGI. With 3 bases clipped from V and 7 bases from J, the junction kept 8 bases outside the gene matches. The CDR3 DNA follows: TGTGCCAGCAGTTATTCCGGACAGGGTAGGGAGCAGTACTTC. Translating gives CASSYSGQGREQYF.

This clone appeared many times. The chain recombines TRBV7-9 with TRBJ2-3, with a possible D match to TRBD2 (5 bases). V dropped 4 bases and J dropped 0 bases, with 5 bases sitting between them. Germline assignment: CDR1 SEHNR and CDR2 FQNEAQ (reference sequence). CDR3 length equals 13 residues. The CDR3 reads CASSWTSTDTQYF. CDR3 coding DNA: TGTGCCAGCAGCTGGACTAGCACAGATACGCAGTATTTT.

This clone was recorded a few times. The chain has TRBV29-1 and TRBJ2-5, with D perhaps assigned TRBD1 or TRBD2 (5 bases each). This CDR3 spans 13 amino acids. The V gene lost 5 bases and the J gene lost 4 bases, with 14 bases spanning the gap. Germline-derived CDR1 and CDR2 are SQVTM and ANQGSEA. The CDR3: CSVRSGTRETQYF. In DNA, the CDR3 is TGCAGCGTTCGTTCAGGGACCCGAGAGACCCAGTACTTC.